The clone carrying this TCR beta chain was seen repeatedly, ten times or more. The record originates from a study of T cells in Graves' hyperthyroidism and ophthalmopathy. The hyperthyroidism was newly diagnosed and had lasted under 2 months; the patients were aged 18 to 65. Patients were excluded because of uncontrolled infection, other autoimmune disease, pregnancy or lactation. Extraction of PBMCs used roughly 9.4 ml of fresh peripheral blood. RNA transcripts served as the template for amplifying TCR beta CDR3 regions. The HTBI set primed first-round TCR CDR3 RT-PCR. TCRdb reprocessed the multiplex PCR reads via MiXCR and lists one record per CDR3 protein. Of approximately 400,000 distinct CDR3 sequences in the sample, 15% to 18% are singletons; the top ten hold around 7.7%. The CDR3 loop spans 15 amino acids. Germline values: CDR1 SNHLY, CDR2 FYNNEI. The ends lost 5 bases at V and 2 bases at J; junction bases unmatched: 6.

The J gene is TRBJ2-7, the V gene TRBV2, with TRBD1 matching 10 bases. The sequence was obtained from a young woman with Graves' hyperthyroidism. The sample consisted of blood. DNA of the CDR3: TGTGCCAGCAGTAAGGGGACAGGGGTCGCCTACGAGCAGTACTTC. Translation: CASSKGTGVAYEQYF.